Here is one T cell receptor (beta chain) with its context. CDR3 size: 15 residues. Germline CDR1 and CDR2: MGHDK and SYGVNS. Between the trimmed V and J ends, which lost 6 bases and 0 bases, there was a span of 14 bases. TCRdb called the RT-PCR reads again in MiXCR, with one record for every CDR3 protein. This repertoire shows roughly 880,000 distinct CDR3 sequences, about a sixth found once; its top ten account for roughly 6%. The sample is drawn from a study of patients and donors after allogeneic stem cell transplantation. The sequence came from a human donor who was either an allogeneic HSCT recipient or a stem cell or donor lymphocyte infusion donor (not recorded which). It is not recorded whose cells these are; they may come from a transplant donor. V gene TRBV25-1 combines with J gene TRBJ1-1; D ambiguous. Sequenced material: blood, either unsorted or a sorted T cell fraction (not recorded which). CDR3 in amino acids: CASSPEPDVNTEAFF. The DNA for the CDR3 is TGTGCCAGCAGCCCCGAGCCGGATGTGAACACTGAAGCTTTCTTT.